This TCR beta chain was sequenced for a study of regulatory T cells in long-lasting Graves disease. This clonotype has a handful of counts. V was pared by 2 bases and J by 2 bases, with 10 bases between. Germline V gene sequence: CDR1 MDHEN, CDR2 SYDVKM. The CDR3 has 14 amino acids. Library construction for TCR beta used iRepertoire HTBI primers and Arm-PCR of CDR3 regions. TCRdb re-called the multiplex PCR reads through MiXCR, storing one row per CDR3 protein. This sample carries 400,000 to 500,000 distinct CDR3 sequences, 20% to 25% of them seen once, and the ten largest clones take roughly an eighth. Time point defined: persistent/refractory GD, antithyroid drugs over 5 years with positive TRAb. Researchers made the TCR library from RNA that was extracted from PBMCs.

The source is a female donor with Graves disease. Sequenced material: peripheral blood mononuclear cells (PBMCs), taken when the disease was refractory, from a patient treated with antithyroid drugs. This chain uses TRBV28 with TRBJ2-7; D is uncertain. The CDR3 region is CASSLGRNPYEQYF. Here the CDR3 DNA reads TGTGCCAGCAGTTTAGGGCGGAATCCCTACGAGCAGTACTTC.